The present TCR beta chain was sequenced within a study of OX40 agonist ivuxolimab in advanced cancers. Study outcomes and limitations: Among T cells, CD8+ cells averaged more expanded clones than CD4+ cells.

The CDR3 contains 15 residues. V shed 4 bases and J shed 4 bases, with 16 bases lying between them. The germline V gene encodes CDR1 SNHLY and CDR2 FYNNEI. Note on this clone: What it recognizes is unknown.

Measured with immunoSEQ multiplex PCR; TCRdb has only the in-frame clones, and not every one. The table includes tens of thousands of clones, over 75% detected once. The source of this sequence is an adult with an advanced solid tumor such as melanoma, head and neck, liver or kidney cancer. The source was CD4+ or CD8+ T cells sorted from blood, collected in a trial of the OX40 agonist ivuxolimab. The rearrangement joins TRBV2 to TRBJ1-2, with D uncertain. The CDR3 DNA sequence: TGTGCCAGCAGTGGGCACAGAGCCGATACCTATGGCTACACCTTC. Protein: CASSGHRADTYGYTF.